One sample yielded the 25 T cell receptor beta chains listed below, sequenced in a study of T cell responses to AZD1222 COVID-19 vaccine. Measured with immunoSEQ multiplex PCR; TCRdb has only the in-frame clones, and not every one. Among about 94,000 clones listed, less than 85% were seen once. The specimen comprised peripheral blood, sampled 28 days after the second AZD1222 dose. The receptors were gathered from an adult who received the AZD1222 COVID-19 vaccine.

V is TRBV5-6 and J is TRBJ2-2, with 15 bases lining up with TRBD2. The germline CDR1 and CDR2 sequences are SGHDT and YYEEEE. The CDR3 covers 16 residues. J was trimmed by 5 bases and V by 3 bases; bases with no gene match: 2. The CDR3 region has the DNA TGTGCCAGCAGCTCGGGACTAGCGGGAGGAACCGGGGAGCTGTTTTTT. This gives the protein CASSSGLAGGTGELFF.

The V and J genes are TRBV18 and TRBJ1-3, with D uncertain. V gave up 2 bases and J gave up 4 bases, with 12 bases separating them. CDR1 and CDR2 (germline): KGHSH, LQKENI. This CDR3 spans 15 amino acids. The CDR3 spells CASSPRSAWGNTIYF. The CDR3 nucleotides are TGTGCCAGCTCACCAAGGTCAGCGTGGGGAAACACCATATATTTT.

The V gene is TRBV19, the J gene TRBJ1-2; D is undetermined. The V gene's germline CDR1 is LNHDA and CDR2 SQIVND (reference sequence). This CDR3 spans 16 amino acids. V dropped 0 bases and J dropped 7 bases, with 18 bases sitting between them. The CDR3 is CASSIEDLAGLGGYTF. CDR3 in DNA: TGTGCCAGTAGTATAGAGGACTTGGCAGGTCTTGGTGGCTACACCTTC.

This clone has a handful of counts. V gene TRBV4-3 combines with J gene TRBJ1-4; no clear D. V shed 0 bases and J shed 5 bases, with 19 bases lying between them. Germline CDR1 LGHNA, CDR2 YSLEER. The CDR3 is 18 residues long. CDR3 DNA: TGCGCCAGCAGCCAAGATCACCCCGGCCGGCATGCGAATGAAAAACTGTTTTTT. Its protein product is CASSQDHPGRHANEKLFF.

The chain recombines TRBV6-5 with TRBJ2-7; D gene ambiguous. The CDR3 runs 11 residues. Trimming left V 8 bases short and J 7 bases short, with 12 bases between. Germline CDR1 MNHEY, CDR2 SVGAGI. The CDR3 loop is CASGHSSEQYF. CDR3 nucleotide sequence: TGTGCCAGCGGGCATTCGTCGGAGCAGTACTTC.

The chain recombines TRBV10-3 with TRBJ2-7; 14 bases align to TRBD2. The CDR3 is made up of 17 amino acids. CDR1 is ENHRY, CDR2 SYGVKD, per germline. The ends lost 3 bases at V and 6 bases at J; junction bases unmatched: 10. The CDR3 nucleotides are TGTGCCATCAGTGACGGAAAGGGGACTAGCGGGGGACCCGAGCAGTACTTC. It translates to CAISDGKGTSGGPEQYF.

The chain has TRBV19 and TRBJ1-5, with 8 bases that match TRBD1. CDR3 length: 18 residues. V lost 9 bases and J lost 5; bases outside the gene matches: 21. The V gene's germline CDR1 is LNHDA and CDR2 SQIVND (reference sequence). CDR3 coding DNA: TGTGCCAGGGGAGCTAGGGGACAGGTTTTCGGTCATCATCAGCCCCAGCATTTT. Protein sequence: CARGARGQVFGHHQPQHF. Filled out from reference TRBV19 and TRBJ1-5, the complete variable domain reads DGGITQSPKYLFRKEGQNVTLSCEQNLNHDAMYWYRQDPGQGLRLIYYSQIVNDFQKGDIAEGYSVSREKKESFPLTVTSAQKNPTAFYLCARGARGQVFGHHQPQHFGDGTRLSIL.

This clone was observed once. The V call is TRBV4-1, the J call TRBJ1-4, with D possibly matching TRBD1 (5 bases). This CDR3 region has 15 residues. Trimming took off 1 base at V and 5 bases at J, with 11 bases between the two ends. Germline V gives CDR1 MGHRA, CDR2 YSYEKL. This chain's CDR3 is CASSQVQGQNEKLFF. The CDR3, as DNA: TGCGCCAGCAGCCAAGTCCAGGGTCAAAATGAAAAACTGTTTTTT.

V gene TRBV19 combines with J gene TRBJ1-3; D unresolved. Germline V CDR1 and CDR2: LNHDA, SQIVND (reference sequence). CDR3 size: 12 residues. Trimming took off 2 bases at V and 1 base at J, with 0 bases between the two ends. The CDR3 coding sequence is TGTGCCAGTAGTATATCTGGAAACACCATATATTTT. This encodes CASSISGNTIYF.

A note on this clone: Compared with germline, one end of the junction differs, possibly owing to a read error. V is TRBV2 and J is TRBJ2-3; 8 bases line up with TRBD1. This CDR3 is 14 amino acids long. Germline CDR1 and CDR2: SNHLY and FYNNEI. The CDR3 loop is CASREGQGSDTQYF. The CDR3 DNA reads as TGTGCCAGCAGGGAAGGACAGGGTTCAGATACGCAGTATTTT.

The chain recombines TRBV19 with TRBJ1-1; no clear D. Germline V gene lookup returns CDR1 LNHDA and CDR2 SQIVND (reference sequence). This CDR3 has 12 residues. The ends were cut back, 3 bases at V and 2 bases at J, with 4 bases in the middle. In nucleotides, the CDR3 is TGTGCCAGTAGTATCTTCAACACTGAAGCTTTCTTT. Translated: CASSIFNTEAFF.

The chain couples TRBV3-1 (or the pseudogene TRBV3-2) to TRBJ1-1; no reliable D call. The CDR3 has 14 amino acids. V lost 4 bases and J lost 3, with 12 bases in between. CDR1 and CDR2 (germline): LGHDT, YNNKEL (reference sequence). The CDR3 bases are TGTGCCAGCAGCCTCAGTGGCGGGGACACTGAAGCTTTCTTT. This encodes CASSLSGGDTEAFF.

The chain links TRBV5-1 to TRBJ1-6; D unclear. CDR1 SGHRS and CDR2 YFSETQ come from the germline V gene. The CDR3 is 15 amino acids. Between the trimmed V and J ends, which lost 0 bases and 4 bases, there was a span of 8 bases. CDR3 protein: CASSLAGPYNSPLHF. CDR3 sequence (DNA): TGCGCCAGCAGCTTGGCCGGACCTTATAATTCACCCCTCCACTTT.

The V call is TRBV15, the J call TRBJ2-7; TRBD1 matches 9 bases. Germline V gene sequence: CDR1 LNHNV, CDR2 YYDKDF (reference sequence). The CDR3 has 15 residues. Unmatched junction bases numbered 1, after V lost 1 base and J lost 0 bases. The CDR3 DNA reads TGTGCCACCAGCAGAGGGGGACAGGGCTCCTACGAGCAGTACTTC. Residues: CATSRGGQGSYEQYF.

V usage is TRBV7-8 and J usage is TRBJ2-7; TRBD2 matches at 15 bases. This CDR3 is 18 amino acids long. With V trimmed by 5 bases and J by 4 bases, 12 bases remained unmatched. Germline-derived CDR1 and CDR2 are SGHVS and FQNEAQ. CDR3: CASSPRGGLAGGRYEQYF. The CDR3 DNA reads TGTGCCAGCAGCCCAAGAGGGGGACTAGCGGGGGGTAGGTACGAGCAGTACTTC.

The V and J genes are TRBV4-2 and TRBJ2-7, with D possibly TRBD2 on 5 matching bases. The CDR3 spans 14 residues. With 4 bases removed from V and 6 bases from J, the gap between germline ends came to 16 bases. CDR1 is LGHNA, CDR2 YNFKEQ, per germline. CDR3 region: CASSRRRGTTEQYF. CDR3 nucleotide sequence: TGTGCCAGCAGCCGGCGCCGGGGTACGACCGAGCAGTACTTC.

The gene calls are TRBV5-1 and TRBJ2-2; TRBD1 matches 10 bases. The CDR3 length is 15 residues. With 4 bases clipped from V and 6 bases from J, the junction kept 6 bases outside the gene matches. The germline V gene has CDR1 SGHRS and CDR2 YFSETQ. The CDR3 loop reads CASSLTGGDSGELFF. CDR3 sequence (DNA): TGCGCCAGCAGCCTGACAGGGGGCGATTCCGGGGAGCTGTTTTTT.

V usage is TRBV7-2 and J usage is TRBJ1-4; possibly TRBD1 for D (5 bases). Looked up from germline, CDR1 is SGHTA and CDR2 is FQGNSA. The CDR3 consists of 15 residues. Trimming removed 1 base at V and 9 bases at J, with 15 bases between. The CDR3 DNA reads TGTGCCAGCAGCTTAGAGTCGACAGATTCCCAAAAACTGTTTTTT. Protein sequence: CASSLESTDSQKLFF.

The rearrangement joins TRBV7-9 to TRBJ2-2, with a tentative D call TRBD2 (5 bases). Germline V gene sequence: CDR1 SEHNR, CDR2 FQNEAQ (reference sequence). V was cut by 1 base and J by 2 bases, with 11 bases left in between. The CDR3 is 16 amino acids. For the CDR3, the DNA is TGTGCCAGCAGCTTAGGTCTAGCCGCTAACACCGGGGAGCTGTTTTTT. Its translation: CASSLGLAANTGELFF.

The chain employs TRBV14 and TRBJ1-1; no clear D gene. Trimming stripped 4 bases from V and 4 bases from J, with 13 bases between. Per germline, CDR1 SGHDN and CDR2 FVKESK. The CDR3 has 14 amino acids. The CDR3 here is CASSRRGGATEAFF. CDR3 nucleotides: TGTGCCAGCAGCCGACGCGGAGGTGCCACTGAAGCTTTCTTT.

This clone was picked up one time. This chain connects TRBV4-1 to TRBJ1-2, with a tentative D call TRBD1 (5 bases). Germline-derived CDR1 and CDR2 are MGHRA and YSYEKL. The CDR3 extends over 14 amino acids. V lost 6 bases, J lost 6 bases, and 17 bases lay in between. The CDR3, as DNA: TGCGCCAGCAGTCGGGACCTAGGATCGGATGGCTACACCTTC. Protein sequence: CASSRDLGSDGYTF.

CDR3 nucleotide sequence: TGCGCCAGCAGTCATGGGGACAGGCAGTTAAACACAGATACGCAGTATTTT. This sequence encodes CASSHGDRQLNTDTQYF. The chain links TRBV23-1 to TRBJ2-3; the match to TRBD1 covers 8 bases. TRBV23-1 is assigned to the ORF class and has an uncertain function. This CDR3 is built from 17 residues. After removal of 3 bases from V and 2 bases from J, the junction contained 10 bases not matched to a gene.

The CDR3 nucleotides are TGTGCCTGGAGTGTATTTAGCAGGGGGATCGGGGAGCTGTTTTTT. As protein: CAWSVFSRGIGELFF. V and J are TRBV30 and TRBJ2-2, with TRBD1 identical over 7 bases. V shed 0 bases, J shed 7 bases, and the junction held 8 bases outside the gene matches. The CDR3 length is 15 residues. Germline V lookup: CDR1 GTSNPN, CDR2 SVGIG (reference sequence).

The chain uses TRBV19 and TRBJ1-2; D gene unclear. CDR1 is LNHDA and CDR2 is SQIVND in the germline V gene (reference sequence). The CDR3 sequence is 12 residues long. V lost 5 bases and J lost 3, with 7 bases in between. The CDR3 region is CASSFSDYGYTF. The CDR3 DNA reads TGTGCCAGTAGTTTCTCTGACTATGGCTACACCTTC.

The chain recombines TRBV4-3 with TRBJ2-1; 11 nucleotides line up with TRBD1. J was trimmed by 5 bases and V by 2 bases; bases with no gene match: 5. The CDR3 contains 16 residues. Germline CDR1 is LGHNA and CDR2 is YSLEER. This chain's CDR3 is CASSQTGQGVDNEQFF. CDR3 sequence (DNA): TGCGCCAGCAGCCAAACGGGACAGGGGGTCGACAATGAGCAGTTCTTC.